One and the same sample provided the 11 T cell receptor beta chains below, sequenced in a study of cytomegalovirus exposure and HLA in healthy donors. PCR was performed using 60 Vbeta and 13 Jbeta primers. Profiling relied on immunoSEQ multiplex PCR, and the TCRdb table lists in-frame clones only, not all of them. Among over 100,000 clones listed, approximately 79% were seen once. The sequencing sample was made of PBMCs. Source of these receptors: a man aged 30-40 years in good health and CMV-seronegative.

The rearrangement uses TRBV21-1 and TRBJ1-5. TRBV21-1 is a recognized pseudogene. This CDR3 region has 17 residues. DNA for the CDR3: TGTGCCAGCCGCATAGGGGGGGGGAGGCAGTGGAATCAGCCCCAGCATTTT. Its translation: CASRIGGGRQWNQPQHF.

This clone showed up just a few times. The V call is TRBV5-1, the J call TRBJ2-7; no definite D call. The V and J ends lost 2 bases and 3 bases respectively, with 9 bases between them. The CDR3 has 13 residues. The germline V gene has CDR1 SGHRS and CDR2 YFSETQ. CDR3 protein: CASSFRPGYEQYF. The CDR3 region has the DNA TGCGCCAGCAGCTTCAGGCCAGGCTACGAGCAGTACTTC.

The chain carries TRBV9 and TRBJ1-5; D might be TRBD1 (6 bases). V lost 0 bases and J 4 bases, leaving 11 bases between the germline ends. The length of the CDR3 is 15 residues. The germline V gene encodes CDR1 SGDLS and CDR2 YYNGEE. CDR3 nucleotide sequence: TGTGCCAGCAGCGTAGGGGACACAGAAAATCAGCCCCAGCATTTT. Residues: CASSVGDTENQPQHF.

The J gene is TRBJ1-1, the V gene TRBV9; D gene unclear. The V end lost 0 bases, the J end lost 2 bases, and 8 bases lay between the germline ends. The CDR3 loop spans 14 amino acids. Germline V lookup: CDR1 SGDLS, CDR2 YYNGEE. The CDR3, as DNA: TGTGCCAGCAGCGTAGGACGGAGCAACACTGAAGCTTTCTTT. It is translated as CASSVGRSNTEAFF. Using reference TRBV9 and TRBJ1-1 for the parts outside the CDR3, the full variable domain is DSGVTQTPKHLITATGQRVTLRCSPRSGDLSVYWYQQSLDQGLQFLIQYYNGEERAKGNILERFSAQQFPDLHSELNLSSLELGDSALYFCASSVGRSNTEAFFGQGTRLTVV.

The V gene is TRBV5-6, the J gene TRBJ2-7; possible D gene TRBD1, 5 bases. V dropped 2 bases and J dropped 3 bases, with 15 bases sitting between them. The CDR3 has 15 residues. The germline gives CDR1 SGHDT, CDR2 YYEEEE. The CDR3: CASSFLDTVNYEQYF. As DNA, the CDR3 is TGTGCCAGCAGCTTCCTGGACACAGTCAACTACGAGCAGTACTTC.

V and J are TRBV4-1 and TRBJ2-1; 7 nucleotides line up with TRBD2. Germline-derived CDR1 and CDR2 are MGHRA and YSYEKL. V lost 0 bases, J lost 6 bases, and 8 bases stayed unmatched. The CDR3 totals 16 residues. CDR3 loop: CASSQELAFRGNEQFF. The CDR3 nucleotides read TGCGCCAGCAGCCAAGAACTAGCGTTCCGCGGCAATGAGCAGTTCTTC.

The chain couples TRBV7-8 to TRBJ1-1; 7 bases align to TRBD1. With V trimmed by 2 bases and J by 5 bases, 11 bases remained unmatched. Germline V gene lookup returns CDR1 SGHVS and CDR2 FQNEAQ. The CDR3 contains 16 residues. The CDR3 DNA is TGTGCCAGCAGCTTAACTTATGACAGGGAGGTGACTGAAGCTTTCTTT. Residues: CASSLTYDREVTEAFF. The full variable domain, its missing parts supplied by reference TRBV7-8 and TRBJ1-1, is GAGVSQSPRYKVAKRGQDVALRCDPISGHVSLFWYQQALGQGPEFLTYFQNEAQLDKSGLPSDRFFAERPEGSVSTLKIQRTQQEDSAVYLCASSLTYDREVTEAFFGQGTRLTVV.

The CDR3 is CASSFGGQGARGYTF. Here the CDR3 DNA reads TGTGCCAGCAGCTTTGGGGGCCAGGGGGCACGAGGCTACACCTTC. The chain carries TRBV7-2 and TRBJ1-2, with 8 bases matching TRBD1. The V gene's germline CDR1 is SGHTA and CDR2 FQGNSA. With V trimmed by 3 bases and J by 8 bases, 11 bases remained unmatched. CDR3 size: 15 residues.

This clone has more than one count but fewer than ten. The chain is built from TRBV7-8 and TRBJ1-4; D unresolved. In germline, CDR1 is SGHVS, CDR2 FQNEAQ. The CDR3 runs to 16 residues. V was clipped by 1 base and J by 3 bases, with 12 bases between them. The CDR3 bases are TGTGCCAGCAGCTTAGTGTCAGGCAGATCTAATGAAAAACTGTTTTTT. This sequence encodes CASSLVSGRSNEKLFF.

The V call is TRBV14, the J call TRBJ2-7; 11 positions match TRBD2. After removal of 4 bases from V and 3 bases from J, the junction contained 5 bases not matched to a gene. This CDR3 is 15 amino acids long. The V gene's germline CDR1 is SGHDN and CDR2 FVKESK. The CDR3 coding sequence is TGTGCCAGCAGCCCGAGACTAGCGGGGCGCTACGAGCAGTACTTC. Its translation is CASSPRLAGRYEQYF.

The CDR3 reads CASSVSTGSDGNTIYF. The CDR3 DNA is TGTGCCAGCAGCGTATCGACAGGGAGCGATGGAAACACCATATATTTT. The genes are TRBV9 and TRBJ1-3; 7 bases agree with TRBD1. Germline CDR1 and CDR2: SGDLS and YYNGEE. The CDR3 runs to 16 residues. The J segment lost 3 bases and the V segment lost 1 base, leaving 7 bases of the junction unmatched.